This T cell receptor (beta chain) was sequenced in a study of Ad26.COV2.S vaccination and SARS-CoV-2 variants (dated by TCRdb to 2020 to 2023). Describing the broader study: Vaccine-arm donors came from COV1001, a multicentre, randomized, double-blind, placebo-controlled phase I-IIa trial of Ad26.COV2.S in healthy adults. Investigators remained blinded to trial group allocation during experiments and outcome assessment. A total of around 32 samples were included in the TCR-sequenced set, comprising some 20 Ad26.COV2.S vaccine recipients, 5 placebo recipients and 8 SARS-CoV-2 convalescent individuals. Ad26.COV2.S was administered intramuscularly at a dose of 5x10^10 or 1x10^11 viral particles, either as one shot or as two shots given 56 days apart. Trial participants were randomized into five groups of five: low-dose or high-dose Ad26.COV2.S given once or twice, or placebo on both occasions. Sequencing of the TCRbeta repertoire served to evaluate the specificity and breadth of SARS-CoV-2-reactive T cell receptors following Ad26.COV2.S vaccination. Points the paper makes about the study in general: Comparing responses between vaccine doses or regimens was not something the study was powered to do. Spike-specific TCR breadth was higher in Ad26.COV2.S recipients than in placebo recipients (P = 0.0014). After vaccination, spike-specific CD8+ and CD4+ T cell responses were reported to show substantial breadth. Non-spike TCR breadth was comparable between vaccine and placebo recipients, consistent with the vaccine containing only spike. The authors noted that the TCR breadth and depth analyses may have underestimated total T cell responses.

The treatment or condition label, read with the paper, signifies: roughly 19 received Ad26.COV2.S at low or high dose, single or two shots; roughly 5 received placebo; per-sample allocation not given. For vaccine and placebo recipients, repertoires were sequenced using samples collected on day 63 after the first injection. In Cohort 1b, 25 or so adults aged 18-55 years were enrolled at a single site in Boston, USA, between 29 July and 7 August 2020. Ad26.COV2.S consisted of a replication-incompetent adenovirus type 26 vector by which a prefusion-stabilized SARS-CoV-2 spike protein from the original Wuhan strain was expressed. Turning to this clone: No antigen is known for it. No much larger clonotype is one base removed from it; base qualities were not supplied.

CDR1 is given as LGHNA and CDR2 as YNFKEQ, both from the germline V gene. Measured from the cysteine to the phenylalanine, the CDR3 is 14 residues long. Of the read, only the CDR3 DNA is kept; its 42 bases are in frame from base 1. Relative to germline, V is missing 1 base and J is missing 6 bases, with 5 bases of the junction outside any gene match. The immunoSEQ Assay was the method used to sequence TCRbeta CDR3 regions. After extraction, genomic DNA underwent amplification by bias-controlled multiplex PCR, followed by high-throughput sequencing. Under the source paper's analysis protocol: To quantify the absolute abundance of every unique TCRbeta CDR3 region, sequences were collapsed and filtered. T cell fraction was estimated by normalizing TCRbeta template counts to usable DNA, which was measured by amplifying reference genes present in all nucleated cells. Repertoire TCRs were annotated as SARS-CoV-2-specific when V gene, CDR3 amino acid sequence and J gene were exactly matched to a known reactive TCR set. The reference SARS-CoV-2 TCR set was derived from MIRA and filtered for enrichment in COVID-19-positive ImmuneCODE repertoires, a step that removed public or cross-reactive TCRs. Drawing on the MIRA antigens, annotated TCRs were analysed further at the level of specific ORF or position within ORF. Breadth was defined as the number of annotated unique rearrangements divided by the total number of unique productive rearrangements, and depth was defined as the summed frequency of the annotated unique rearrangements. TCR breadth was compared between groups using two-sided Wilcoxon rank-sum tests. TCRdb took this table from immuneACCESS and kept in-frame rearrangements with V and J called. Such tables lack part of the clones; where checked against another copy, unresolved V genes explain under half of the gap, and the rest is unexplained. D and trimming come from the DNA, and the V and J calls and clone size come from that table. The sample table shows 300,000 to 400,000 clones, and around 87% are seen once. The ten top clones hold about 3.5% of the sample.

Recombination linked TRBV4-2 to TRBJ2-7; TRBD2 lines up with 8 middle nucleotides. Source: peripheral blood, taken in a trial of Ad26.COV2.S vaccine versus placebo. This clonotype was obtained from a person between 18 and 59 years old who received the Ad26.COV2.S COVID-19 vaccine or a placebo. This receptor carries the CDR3 CASSQGLAGLEQYF. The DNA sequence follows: TGTGCCAGCAGCCAAGGGTTAGCGGGGCTCGAGCAGTACTTC.